This T cell receptor (beta chain) was documented in a study of cytomegalovirus exposure and HLA in healthy donors. Study-wide points: Earlier findings revealed that most TCR beta V segments proved productive either about 90% or about 30% of the time. Reports indicate that TCR beta sequences accurately predicted the HLA-A and HLA-B alleles of most subjects. With further analysis later on, most CMV-associated TCR beta chains appeared HLA-restricted.

V lost 0 bases to trimming and J lost 3 bases; unmatched junction nucleotides: 5. The CDR3 spans 15 residues. Germline CDR1 reads SGHRS; CDR2 reads YFSETQ. PCR was performed using 60 Vbeta and 13 Jbeta primers. The protocol was immunoSEQ multiplex PCR, while the TCRdb copy is restricted to in-frame clones and leaves out a portion. The table has around 170,000 clones, roughly 80% seen once. A note on this clone: The antigen remains undetermined. The same CDR3 also results from other DNA sequences found in this sample.

The gene calls are TRBV5-1 and TRBJ2-5; TRBD2 matches at 7 bases. The sequence was obtained from a man in his forties in good health and CMV-seropositive. The material sequenced was PBMCs. The CDR3 sequence is CASSLAGAGEETQYF. CDR3 DNA: TGCGCCAGCAGCTTGGCCGGGGCGGGGGAAGAGACCCAGTACTTC.